This T cell receptor (beta chain) is from a study of T-cell memory formation after mild COVID-19. For this clonotype: No antigen is known for it.

Broader study findings: While clones contracting from day 15 to 85 were balanced between CD4 and CD8, later expanders leaned CD4+. Largely, contracting CD4+ clones fell within CM and EM, and contracting CD8+ clones within EMRA.

MiXCR, run by TCRdb on the 5' RACE reads, gives a single entry per CDR3 protein. The table shows 250,000 to 350,000 distinct CDR3 sequences, with around a sixth occurring only once. Deletions cut 5 bases from V and 0 bases from J, with 14 bases between. Germline CDR1 and CDR2: SGHTA and FQGTGA. The CDR3 runs to 17 residues. The receptor's source is a man younger than 35 who had mild COVID-19 (a few samples of this study predate the infection). Cell type and time point are not known. The chain combines TRBV7-3 with TRBJ2-6; D may be TRBD1 (6 bases). The sample comprised PBMCs or a T cell subset sorted from them (not recorded which). The CDR3 spells CASSLRTANSGANVLTF. The DNA for the CDR3 is TGTGCCAGCAGCCTCCGGACAGCCAACTCTGGGGCCAACGTCCTGACTTTC.